The source of this T cell receptor (beta chain) is a study of blood T cell repertoires in COVID-19. Study background: Acute and convalescent COVID-19 specimens originated in the United States, Italy and Spain. T cells, B-cell-depleted T cells, or PBMCs provided the cDNA or gDNA that served as material.

In its sample, this clone was seen a few times. At the DNA level, this CDR3 is encoded by other sequences in the same sample as well. Trimming took off 3 bases at V and 2 bases at J, with 7 bases between the two ends. The CDR3 totals 13 residues. Followed longitudinally, the Seattle patients had been enrolled during active infection. In the authors' workflow: Reference gene primers were amplified, and this amplification served to estimate nucleated cell counts. TCRdb keeps only in-frame clones here, not all; method: immunoSEQ multiplex PCR. V and J calls and clone size are given by that table; D and trimming were obtained from the DNA. Of approximately 480,000 clones listed, roughly nine tenths are singletons.

Sequencing was done on a sample of peripheral blood. V is TRBV12-3 or TRBV12-4 and J is TRBJ1-1; D is unclear. The source of this sequence is a young man with COVID-19, enrolled during active disease. The CDR3 spells CASSFGLNTEAFF. The CDR3 DNA reads TGTGCCAGCAGTTTTGGACTAAACACTGAAGCTTTCTTT.